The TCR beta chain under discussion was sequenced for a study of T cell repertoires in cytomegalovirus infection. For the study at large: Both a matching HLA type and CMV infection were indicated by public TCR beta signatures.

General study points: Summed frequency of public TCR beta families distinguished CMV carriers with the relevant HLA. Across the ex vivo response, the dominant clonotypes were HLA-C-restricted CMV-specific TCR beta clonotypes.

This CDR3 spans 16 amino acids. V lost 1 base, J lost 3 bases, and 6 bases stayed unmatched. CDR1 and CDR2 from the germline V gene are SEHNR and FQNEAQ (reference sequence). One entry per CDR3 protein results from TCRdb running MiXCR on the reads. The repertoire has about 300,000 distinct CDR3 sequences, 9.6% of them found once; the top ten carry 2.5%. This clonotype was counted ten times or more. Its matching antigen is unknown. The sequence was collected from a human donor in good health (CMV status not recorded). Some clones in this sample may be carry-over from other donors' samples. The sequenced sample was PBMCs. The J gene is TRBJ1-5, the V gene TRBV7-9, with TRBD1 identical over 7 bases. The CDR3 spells CASSLGDRVVNQPQHF. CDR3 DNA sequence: TGTGCCAGCAGCTTAGGTGACAGGGTGGTCAATCAGCCCCAGCATTTT.